This T cell receptor (beta chain) was documented in a study of brain T cells in children with intractable seizures. The V end was cut by 0 bases, the J end by 0 bases, with 12 bases between. CDR3 length equals 17 residues. Germline V gene sequence: CDR1 LNHDA, CDR2 SQIVND (reference sequence). The assay was immunoSEQ multiplex PCR, and TCRdb's table has in-frame clones only and misses some. The sample carries about 80,000 clones, around 91% recorded once. The specimen comprised peripheral blood, sampled at surgery. The chain carries TRBV19 and TRBJ2-4; possibly TRBD1 or TRBD2 for D (5 bases each). This TCR derives from a girl between 2 and 10 years old with Rasmussen encephalitis and intractable seizures. CDR3 sequence (DNA): TGTGCCAGTAGTATAGATGCAGGGACCCGAGCCAAAAACATTCAGTACTTC. It yields the protein CASSIDAGTRAKNIQYF.